This T cell receptor beta chain is drawn from a study of T cell responses to AZD1222 COVID-19 vaccine. Study-wide points: Mostly white British, mostly female donors; authors suggested clonal diversity may be underestimated. Vaccine-associated CD4 TCRs ranged over spike, dominating at 160-218 and 743-854.

The length of the CDR3 is 14 residues. Trimming stripped 4 bases from V and 4 bases from J, with 14 bases between. The germline CDR1 and CDR2 sequences are SGHKS and YYEKEE (reference sequence). TCRdb's copy holds only in-frame clones and misses some; the assay was immunoSEQ multiplex PCR. The sample holds around 95,000 clones, 80% to 90% seen once. About this clone: Its specificity is unknown.

V gene TRBV5-5 combines with J gene TRBJ2-5; maybe TRBD2 (7 bases). This receptor was taken from an adult in good health. Sequences were derived from peripheral blood, sampled on day 0 of MenACWY control vaccination. CDR3 in DNA: TGTGCCAGCAGCCCAACAGGGAGGGCAGAGACCCAGTACTTC. Protein sequence: CASSPTGRAETQYF.